This entry concerns a single T cell receptor (beta chain). Its antigen is currently unknown. The data originate from a study of T cell responses to AZD1222 COVID-19 vaccine. Findings and limits, study-wide: Two AZD1222 administrations were followed by greater Spike-specific TCR breadth and depth.

Repertoires were generated with immunoSEQ multiplex PCR, while TCRdb's copy carries only in-frame clones and drops some. The profile shows about 150,000 clones, about 90% of them singletons. The input for sequencing was peripheral blood, taken 28 days after the second AZD1222 dose. This TCR was sampled from an adult who received the AZD1222 COVID-19 vaccine.

CDR3 nucleotides: TGCGCCAGCAGCTCGACCGGGACAGGGGTGGTAGAAGCTTTCTTT. As protein: CASSSTGTGVVEAFF. This chain joins TRBV5-1 and TRBJ1-1; TRBD1 aligns across 10 bases. In germline, CDR1 is SGHRS, CDR2 YFSETQ. This CDR3 spans 15 amino acids. Trimming at V came to 3 bases and at J to 8 bases, leaving 10 bases not matched to a gene.